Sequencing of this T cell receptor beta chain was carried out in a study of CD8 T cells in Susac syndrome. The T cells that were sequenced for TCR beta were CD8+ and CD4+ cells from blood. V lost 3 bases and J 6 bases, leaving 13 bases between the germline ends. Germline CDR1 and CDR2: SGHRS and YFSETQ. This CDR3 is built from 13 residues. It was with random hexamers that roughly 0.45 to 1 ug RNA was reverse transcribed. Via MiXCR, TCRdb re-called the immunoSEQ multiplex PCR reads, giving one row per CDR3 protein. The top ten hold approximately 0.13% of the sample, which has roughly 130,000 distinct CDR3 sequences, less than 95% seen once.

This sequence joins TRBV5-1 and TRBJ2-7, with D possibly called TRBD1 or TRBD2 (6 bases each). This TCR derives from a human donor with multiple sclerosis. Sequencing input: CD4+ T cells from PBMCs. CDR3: CASSWGAVPEQYF. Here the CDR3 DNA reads TGCGCCAGCAGCTGGGGGGCCGTCCCCGAGCAGTACTTC. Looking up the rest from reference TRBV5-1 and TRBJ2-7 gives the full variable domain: KAGVTQTPRYLIKTRGQQVTLSCSPISGHRSVSWYQQTPGQGLQFLFEYFSETQRNKGNFPGRFSGRQFSNSRSEMNVSTLELGDSALYLCASSWGAVPEQYFGPGTRLTVT.